A single T cell receptor beta chain is shown here with its context. The antigen is not known. The data were obtained in a study of response to subunit inactivated influenza vaccine. Germline assignment: CDR1 SEHNR and CDR2 FQNEAQ (reference sequence). There are 16 residues in the CDR3. Trimming shortened V by 1 base and J by 4 bases, and 14 bases separated the two germline ends. From the RT-PCR reads, TCRdb called clonotypes with MiXCR, one entry per CDR3 protein. The profile shows over 450,000 distinct CDR3 sequences, over 10% of them singletons. Study-level points and caveats: A suggestion made by the authors is that each seasonal influenza vaccination recruits few new T cells.

This chain uses TRBV7-9 with TRBJ2-1, with D unresolved. Material: PBMCs from blood, obtained about 40 days after vaccination. The receptor was derived from a man over 45 who received an inactivated influenza vaccine. The CDR3 coding sequence is TGTGCCAGCAGCTTAGTATGGGCAGGACCTTACAATGAGCAGTTCTTC. The encoded protein is CASSLVWAGPYNEQFF.